The 27 T cell receptor beta chains in this list originate from one sample, sequenced in a study of blood T cell repertoires in COVID-19. The protocol was immunoSEQ multiplex PCR, while the TCRdb copy is restricted to in-frame clones and leaves out a portion. The sample consists of 84,000 or so clones, under 90% of them appearing once. The sample taken for sequencing was peripheral blood. Receptors were obtained from a woman in her 40s with active or convalescent COVID-19.

The V call is TRBV11-3, the J call TRBJ1-3, with D perhaps TRBD1 (6 bases). V lost 3 bases to trimming and J lost 0 bases, with 12 bases between them. There are 16 residues in the CDR3. Germline V CDR1 and CDR2: SGHNT, YENEEA. The CDR3 region is CASSLTGSFSGNTIYF. The CDR3 nucleotides are TGTGCCAGCAGCTTGACAGGAAGCTTCTCTGGAAACACCATATATTTT. The complete variable domain, with remaining parts taken from reference TRBV11-3 and TRBJ1-3, reads EAGVVQSPRYKIIEKKQPVAFWCNPISGHNTLYWYLQNLGQGPELLIRYENEEAVDDSQLPKDRFSAERLKGVDSTLKIQPAELGDSAVYLCASSLTGSFSGNTIYFGEGSWLTVV.

This clone appeared a few times. The chain couples TRBV7-3 to TRBJ2-5; 10 positions agree with TRBD2. With 0 bases clipped from V and 4 bases from J, the junction kept 2 bases outside the gene matches. CDR3 length equals 15 residues. CDR1 SGHTA and CDR2 FQGTGA come from the germline V gene. The CDR3 protein is CASSLTSGGTETQYF. CDR3 nucleotides: TGTGCCAGCAGCTTAACTAGCGGGGGGACAGAGACCCAGTACTTC.

Comment on this clone: The germline gene is not matched at one end of the junction; a read error may be the cause. This rearrangement joins TRBV15 to TRBJ2-2; possibly TRBD2 for D (7 bases). Germline-derived CDR1 and CDR2 are LNHNV and YYDKDF (reference sequence). The CDR3 extends over 17 amino acids. The CDR3 DNA reads TGTGCCGCCAGCAGAGATCGTGGGGGGGCGGGCACCGGGGAGCTGTTTTTT. Protein: CAASRDRGGAGTGELFF.

The chain joins TRBV6-5 to TRBJ1-2, with D perhaps TRBD1 (5 bases). This CDR3 has 15 amino acids. CDR1 and CDR2 (germline): MNHEY, SVGAGI. V was clipped by 7 bases and J by 0 bases, with 15 bases between them. This CDR3 reads CASTLTGSANYGYTF. Here the CDR3 DNA reads TGTGCCAGCACCCTAACAGGATCCGCTAACTATGGCTACACCTTC.

CDR3 residues: CASSPPPTSSGSYYEQYF. The CDR3 bases are TGTGCCAGCTCACCACCGCCAACTTCTAGCGGGAGTTACTACGAGCAGTACTTC. The rearrangement links TRBV18 to TRBJ2-7; 10 bases fit TRBD2. V lost 0 bases and J lost 3; bases outside the gene matches: 11. The length of the CDR3 is 18 residues. Germline-derived CDR1 and CDR2 are KGHSH and LQKENI.

The rearrangement joins TRBV28 to TRBJ1-4, with 12 nucleotides matching TRBD1. The ends lost 5 bases at V and 8 bases at J; junction bases unmatched: 12. Germline CDR1 MDHEN, CDR2 SYDVKM. This CDR3 contains 17 residues. CDR3 residues: CASSTRDRGLWGEKLFF. CDR3 coding DNA: TGTGCCAGCAGTACCCGGGACAGGGGGCTTTGGGGAGAAAAACTGTTTTTT.

In DNA form, the CDR3 reads TGTGCCAGCAGTTTGGCCAAGGAGGGAAAACTGTTTTTT. Translation gives CASSLAKEGKLFF. The chain has TRBV28 and TRBJ1-4; D is ambiguous. V shed 3 bases and J shed 10 bases, with 12 bases lying between them. CDR3 length: 13 residues. From germline, CDR1 is MDHEN and CDR2 SYDVKM.

Only a few counts were recorded for this clone. Distinct nucleotide sequences in the sample also encode this CDR3. This chain links TRBV7-9 with TRBJ2-5, with D unresolved. Germline V gene data show CDR1 as SEHNR and CDR2 as FQNEAQ (reference sequence). Trimming removed 5 bases at V and 5 bases at J, with 9 bases between. The CDR3 is made up of 12 amino acids. The CDR3 loop is CASSLVGETQYF. Written as DNA, the CDR3 is TGTGCCAGCAGCCTGGTCGGGGAGACCCAGTACTTC.

This chain links TRBV5-1 with TRBJ2-5; 9 bases fit TRBD2. CDR1 is SGHRS and CDR2 is YFSETQ in the germline V gene. The CDR3 runs to 14 residues. V was pared by 7 bases and J by 5 bases, with 9 bases of the junction left unmatched. The CDR3 nucleotides are TGCGCCAGCTTGCGGGAGGGCCTTCCGGAGACCCAGTACTTC. Protein: CASLREGLPETQYF.

Written as DNA, the CDR3 is TGTGCCAGCAGCCCCACGGTGGAGGGGGCAGGCGGCTACACCTTC. Encoded protein: CASSPTVEGAGGYTF. The chain is built from TRBV9 and TRBJ1-2; 7 bases match TRBD1. The CDR3 totals 15 residues. The V gene end was trimmed by 4 bases and the J gene end by 8 bases; junction bases not matched to a gene: 14. Germline V gives CDR1 SGDLS, CDR2 YYNGEE.

In its sample, this clone was seen a few times. CDR3 sequence (DNA): TGTGCCAGCAGTCCCCCGGGGCAAGAGACCCAGTACTTC. It translates to CASSPPGQETQYF. The chain recombines TRBV6-5 with TRBJ2-5, with D tentatively TRBD2 (5 bases). The V end was cut by 5 bases, the J end by 2 bases, with 9 bases between. This CDR3 has 13 residues. Looked up from germline, CDR1 is MNHEY and CDR2 is SVGAGI.

Note on this clone: The junction shows a germline mismatch at one end, possibly a read error. J is TRBJ1-5 and V is TRBV7-9, with D maybe TRBD1 (5 bases). Germline loops: CDR1 SEHNR, CDR2 FQNEAQ (reference sequence). CDR3 length equals 16 residues. The CDR3 nucleotides read TGTGCCAGCAGCCTTGACCGCTACAGGCGCAATCAGCCCCAGCGTTTT. It yields the protein CASSLDRYRRNQPQRF.

The chain's CDR3 is CASSRTRGDFYEQYF. The CDR3 nucleotides read TGTGCCAGCAGCCGCACTCGCGGGGATTTCTACGAGCAGTACTTC. The V call is TRBV7-8, the J call TRBJ2-7, with a tentative D call TRBD2 (6 bases). The CDR3 loop spans 15 amino acids. Deletions cut 5 bases from V and 3 bases from J, with 17 bases between. Germline V gene sequence: CDR1 SGHVS, CDR2 FQNEAQ. Filled out from reference TRBV7-8 and TRBJ2-7, the complete variable domain reads GAGVSQSPRYKVAKRGQDVALRCDPISGHVSLFWYQQALGQGPEFLTYFQNEAQLDKSGLPSDRFFAERPEGSVSTLKIQRTQQEDSAVYLCASSRTRGDFYEQYFGPGTRLTVT.

The V and J genes are TRBV19 and TRBJ2-2, with TRBD1 matching over 7 bases. Germline-derived CDR1 and CDR2 are LNHDA and SQIVND (reference sequence). Trimming at V came to 3 bases and at J to 1 base, leaving 8 bases not matched to a gene. CDR3 length: 17 residues. The CDR3 sequence: CASSMPIWTGNTGELFF. The CDR3 bases are TGTGCCAGTAGTATGCCGATTTGGACAGGGAACACCGGGGAGCTGTTTTTT.

This chain links TRBV5-1 with TRBJ2-5; 13 bases are shared with TRBD2. This CDR3 is built from 18 residues. The V gene's germline CDR1 is SGHRS and CDR2 YFSETQ. Germline trimming cut 2 bases from V and 1 base from J; bases unmatched to any gene: 8. This chain's CDR3 is CASSFALAGGSFQETQYF. Here the CDR3 DNA reads TGCGCCAGCAGCTTTGCACTAGCGGGAGGGAGTTTCCAAGAGACCCAGTACTTC.

The chain couples TRBV10-3 to TRBJ2-1, with TRBD2 matching over 11 bases. This CDR3 has 17 residues. The V segment lost 0 bases and the J segment 9 bases; nucleotides outside the gene matches: 10. Germline V gene data show CDR1 as ENHRY and CDR2 as SYGVKD. The CDR3 DNA follows: TGTGCCATCAGTGAGTCGACCGAGGTAGCGGGAGGGCCTGAGCAGTTCTTC. Its translation: CAISESTEVAGGPEQFF.

The chain is built from TRBV28 and TRBJ1-1; tentatively, D is TRBD1 (5 bases). This CDR3 has 12 amino acids. Germline V gene sequence: CDR1 MDHEN, CDR2 SYDVKM. Trimming removed 7 bases from V and 5 bases from J, with 11 bases in between. The CDR3 DNA reads TGTGCCAGCACCCTAGGGGTGACTGAAGCTTTCTTT. Its translation is CASTLGVTEAFF.

The rearrangement joins TRBV29-1 to TRBJ2-7, with 7 bases lining up with TRBD2. CDR1 and CDR2 (germline): SQVTM, ANQGSEA. The CDR3 length is 11 residues. The V and J ends lost 1 base and 9 bases, in that order; junction bases with no gene match: 3. As DNA, the CDR3 is TGCAGCGTTGAAGTTAGACTAGCGCAGTACTTC. This codes for CSVEVRLAQYF.

CDR3 loop: CASSEVGEGEKLFF. CDR3 DNA: TGTGCCAGCAGTGAAGTGGGAGAGGGAGAAAAACTGTTTTTT. The chain joins TRBV2 to TRBJ1-4; the D is unclear. The CDR3 covers 14 residues. Germline lookup yields CDR1 SNHLY and CDR2 FYNNEI. The ends were cut back, 1 base at V and 8 bases at J, with 11 bases in the middle.

The chain has TRBV7-9 and TRBJ1-4, with TRBD1 identical over 10 bases. Looked up from germline, CDR1 is SEHNR and CDR2 is FQNEAQ (reference sequence). The CDR3 extends over 17 amino acids. The trim removed 5 bases at V and 0 bases at J, leaving 6 bases unmatched. CDR3 region: CASSRGTGAATNEKLFF. The CDR3 DNA sequence: TGTGCCAGCAGCAGGGGGACAGGGGCCGCAACTAATGAAAAACTGTTTTTT. Combining the CDR3 with reference TRBV7-9 and TRBJ1-4 gives the whole variable domain DTGVSQNPRHKITKRGQNVTFRCDPISEHNRLYWYRQTLGQGPEFLTYFQNEAQLEKSRLLSDRFSAERPKGSFSTLEIQRTEQGDSAMYLCASSRGTGAATNEKLFFGSGTQLSVL.

The genes are TRBV3-1 (or the pseudogene TRBV3-2) and TRBJ2-3; possible D gene TRBD2, 7 bases. Germline V CDR1 and CDR2: LGHDT, YNNKEL (reference sequence). The germline V and J ends were trimmed by 0 bases and 5 bases, with 12 bases remaining between them. The CDR3 spans 15 residues. CDR3 in DNA: TGTGCCAGCAGCCAAGAGAGGGGGGGGTTAGATACGCAGTATTTT. Residues: CASSQERGGLDTQYF.

This clone was counted a few times. The gene calls are TRBV7-9 and TRBJ2-1; 14 bases are shared with TRBD2. Germline trimming cut 2 bases from V and 3 bases from J; bases unmatched to any gene: 9. This CDR3 contains 19 residues. From germline, CDR1 is SEHNR and CDR2 FQNEAQ (reference sequence). DNA for the CDR3: TGTGCCAGCAGCTTACCCCCCGGACTAGCGGGGGGCGGCTACAATGAGCAGTTCTTC. Amino acids: CASSLPPGLAGGGYNEQFF. Drawing the rest from reference TRBV7-9 and TRBJ2-1, the complete variable domain is DTGVSQNPRHKITKRGQNVTFRCDPISEHNRLYWYRQTLGQGPEFLTYFQNEAQLEKSRLLSDRFSAERPKGSFSTLEIQRTEQGDSAMYLCASSLPPGLAGGGYNEQFFGPGTRLTVL.

The chain recombines TRBV6-5 with TRBJ2-5; weak D call: TRBD1 (5 bases). The germline V gene encodes CDR1 MNHEY and CDR2 SVGAGI. The CDR3 contains 16 residues. Trimming cost V 0 bases and J 2 bases, with 13 bases left between them. The CDR3 loop is CASSYSIGQIQETQYF. The CDR3 DNA is TGTGCCAGCAGTTACTCGATTGGACAAATACAAGAGACCCAGTACTTC.

The chain employs TRBV4-3 and TRBJ2-1, with 8 nucleotides matching TRBD2. CDR1 LGHNA and CDR2 YSLEER come from the germline V gene. The V and J ends lost 1 base and 1 base, in that order; junction bases with no gene match: 3. The CDR3 is 16 amino acids. The CDR3, as DNA: TGCGCCAGCAGCCAAGGCGCGGGAGGTTCCTACAATGAGCAGTTCTTC. Translation gives CASSQGAGGSYNEQFF.

This clone was detected only a few times. The rearrangement joins TRBV15 to TRBJ1-6, with D possibly being TRBD1 (5 bases). CDR1 and CDR2 from the germline V gene are LNHNV and YYDKDF (reference sequence). The CDR3 covers 14 residues. Between the trimmed V and J ends, which lost 0 bases and 5 bases, there was a span of 5 bases. The CDR3 DNA follows: TGTGCCACCAGCAGAGAAGGGGATAATTCACCCCTCCACTTT. Translated: CATSREGDNSPLHF.

CDR3 amino acids: CAIGGTGGSSYEQYF. The CDR3 DNA reads TGTGCCATCGGCGGGACAGGGGGCTCATCCTACGAGCAGTACTTC. V gene TRBV10-3 combines with J gene TRBJ2-7, with 12 bases matching TRBD1. J was trimmed by 1 base and V by 8 bases; bases with no gene match: 6. The germline V gene has CDR1 ENHRY and CDR2 SYGVKD. The CDR3 length is 15 residues.

This clone was seen only once. This sequence joins TRBV25-1 and TRBJ2-7; TRBD1 matches 7 bases. V dropped 3 bases and J dropped 5; count of bases not matched to a gene: 4. Germline-derived CDR1 and CDR2 are MGHDK and SYGVNS. This CDR3 is 13 amino acids long. Here the CDR3 reads CASSDDRVHEQYF. CDR3 DNA sequence: TGTGCCAGCAGTGACGACAGGGTTCACGAGCAGTACTTC.